This TCR beta chain was sequenced during a study of blood T cell repertoires in COVID-19. V shed 3 bases and J shed 0 bases, with 9 bases lying between them. The CDR3 is 15 amino acids. From germline, CDR1 is SGHTA and CDR2 FQGNSA. Assay: immunoSEQ multiplex PCR; the TCRdb copy retains only in-frame clones and omits some. The data show about 310,000 clones, with roughly 89% seen just once and just under 9% held by the top ten. Clinical history reported by participants formed the basis on which cohorts were assigned. All recovered Cohort 3 donors got two negative PCRs, got clearance, or saw symptom resolution.

The V call is TRBV7-2, the J call TRBJ1-5; TRBD1 is a possible D gene (5 bases). Sequencing was done on a sample of PBMCs or T cells enriched from blood (not recorded which). This receptor was obtained from a woman in her late teens or twenties who had recovered from COVID-19. The CDR3 sequence is CASSLDGHSNQPQHF. Here the CDR3 DNA reads TGTGCCAGCAGCTTGGACGGACATAGCAATCAGCCCCAGCATTTT. The variable domain in full, completed from reference TRBV7-2 and TRBJ1-5, reads GAGVSQSPSNKVTEKGKDVELRCDPISGHTALYWYRQSLGQGLEFLIYFQGNSAPDKSGLPSDRFSAERTGGSVSTLTIQRTQQEDSAVYLCASSLDGHSNQPQHFGDGTRLSIL.